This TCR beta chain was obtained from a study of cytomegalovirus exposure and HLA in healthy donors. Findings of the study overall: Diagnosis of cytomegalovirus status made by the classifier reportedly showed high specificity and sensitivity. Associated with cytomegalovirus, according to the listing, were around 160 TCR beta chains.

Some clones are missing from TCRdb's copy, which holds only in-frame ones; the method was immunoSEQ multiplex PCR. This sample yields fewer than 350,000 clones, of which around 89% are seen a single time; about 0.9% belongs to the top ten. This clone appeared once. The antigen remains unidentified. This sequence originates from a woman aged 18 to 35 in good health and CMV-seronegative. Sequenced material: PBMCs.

CDR3 residues: CASSLAVGRAYEQYF. CDR3 DNA sequence: TGTGCCAGCAGCTTAGCGGTCGGGAGGGCCTACGAGCAGTACTTC. This rearrangement joins TRBV7-2 to TRBJ2-7; 8 positions agree with TRBD2. With V trimmed by 0 bases and J by 2 bases, 3 bases remained unmatched. CDR1 and CDR2 from the germline V gene are SGHTA and FQGNSA. CDR3 length equals 15 residues.